Listed below are T cell receptor beta chains from one sample, sequenced in a study of T cells in tuberculosis. Generated by immunoSEQ multiplex PCR, the TCRdb table keeps only in-frame clones and is missing some. The table records 80,000 to 100,000 clones, roughly 88% of them present only once. What was sequenced was CD1b-GMM tetramer-negative cells sorted from PBMCs. The receptors were gathered from an adult woman with latent tuberculosis. CDR3s include the opening cysteine and the closing phenylalanine or tryptophan. The D gene is left open where the match is weak. The size of a clone is reported for some rows only, either as once, few or many, or as a class for expanded clones.

D: NA; J: TRBJ1-5; size: NA; V: TRBV6-1; CDR3: CASSDRPHQPQHF; DNA: TGTGCCAGCAGTGACCGTCCCCATCAGCCCCAGCATTTT
D: NA; J: TRBJ1-4; size: NA; V: TRBV29-1; CDR3: CSVEEQGRGFF; DNA: TGCAGCGTTGAGGAACAGGGTCGAGGGTTTTTT
D: TRBD1; J: TRBJ1-1; size: NA; V: TRBV4-2; CDR3: CASSQSGQGISEAFF; DNA: TGTGCCAGCAGCCAATCGGGACAGGGTATCAGTGAAGCTTTCTTT
D: TRBD1; J: TRBJ1-5; size: NA; V: TRBV30; CDR3: CAWSHGTGFSHSNQPQHF; DNA: TGTGCCTGGAGTCACGGGACAGGGTTTTCCCATAGCAATCAGCCCCAGCATTTT
D: NA; J: TRBJ1-1; size: NA; V: TRBV9; CDR3: CASSPARRQVEAFF; DNA: TGTGCCAGCAGCCCCGCCCGAAGACAGGTCGAAGCTTTCTTT
D: TRBD1; J: TRBJ1-4; size: NA; V: TRBV29-1; CDR3: CSVDPGQSGEKLFF; DNA: TGCAGCGTCGACCCGGGACAGTCGGGTGAAAAACTGTTTTTT
D: NA; J: TRBJ2-7; size: NA; V: TRBV7-8; CDR3: CASSLGFGASYEQYF; DNA: TGTGCCAGCAGCTTAGGTTTTGGAGCTTCCTACGAGCAGTACTTC
D: TRBD1; J: TRBJ2-1; size: NA; V: TRBV29-1; CDR3: CSADRDRGFVPSYNEQFF; DNA: TGCAGCGCAGACCGGGACAGGGGGTTCGTCCCCTCCTACAATGAGCAGTTCTTC
D: NA; J: TRBJ1-2; size: NA; V: TRBV5-1; CDR3: CASSLEAGSYGYTF; DNA: TGCGCCAGCAGCTTGGAGGCAGGTTCCTATGGCTACACCTTC
D: NA; J: TRBJ2-1; size: NA; V: TRBV12-5; CDR3: CASGLVLLSQGVNNEQFF; DNA: TGTGCTAGTGGTTTGGTACTATTGAGTCAGGGCGTAAACAATGAGCAGTTCTTC
D: NA; J: TRBJ2-3; size: NA; V: TRBV27; CDR3: CASSFGQTIPTDTQYF; DNA: TGTGCCAGCAGTTTCGGACAGACTATACCCACAGATACGCAGTATTTT
D: NA; J: TRBJ2-2; size: NA; V: TRBV21-1; CDR3: CASISGGGELFF; DNA: TGTGCCAGCATCTCAGGAGGGGGGGAGCTGTTTTTT
D: TRBD2; J: TRBJ2-7; size: NA; V: TRBV5-1; CDR3: CASRTERGSYEQYF; DNA: TGCGCCAGCAGAACTGAGCGGGGGTCCTACGAGCAGTACTTC
D: TRBD2; J: TRBJ2-3; size: NA; V: TRBV7-7; CDR3: CASSLNSGGPTDTQYF; DNA: TGTGCTAGCAGCTTAAATAGCGGGGGCCCTACAGATACGCAGTATTTT
D: TRBD2; J: TRBJ2-3; size: NA; V: TRBV10-3; CDR3: CAIRPGLGTDTQYF; DNA: TGTGCCATCAGGCCGGGACTAGGCACAGATACGCAGTATTTT
D: NA; J: TRBJ1-5; size: once; V: TRBV6-1; CDR3: CASSLRDNNNQPQHF; DNA: TGTGCCAGCAGTCTCCGGGATAACAACAATCAGCCCCAGCATTTT
D: TRBD2; J: TRBJ2-1; size: NA; V: TRBV7-7; CDR3: CASSSSGVGSYNEQFF; DNA: TGTGCTAGCAGCTCTAGCGGGGTGGGATCCTACAATGAGCAGTTCTTC
D: TRBD1; J: TRBJ2-5; size: NA; V: TRBV27; CDR3: CASSSEGAEETQYF; DNA: TGTGCCAGCAGTTCTGAGGGGGCGGAGGAGACCCAGTACTTC
D: NA; J: TRBJ2-2; size: NA; V: TRBV25-1; CDR3: CASSEIRGKTFNTGELFF; DNA: TGTGCCAGCAGTGAAATCCGGGGGAAAACCTTTAATACCGGGGAGCTGTTTTTT
D: NA; J: TRBJ1-3; size: once; V: TRBV19; CDR3: CASRSGSSGNTIYF; DNA: TGTGCCAGTAGGTCCGGGAGCTCTGGAAACACCATATATTTT
D: TRBD1; J: TRBJ1-5; size: NA; V: TRBV7-8; CDR3: CASSFGTVGNQPQHF; DNA: TGTGCCAGCAGCTTTGGGACAGTGGGCAATCAGCCCCAGCATTTT
D: NA; J: TRBJ2-5; size: NA; V: TRBV6-1; CDR3: CASRGGFWGGETQYF; DNA: TGTGCCAGCAGAGGGGGTTTCTGGGGGGGAGAGACCCAGTACTTC
D: NA; J: TRBJ1-4; size: NA; V: TRBV7-9; CDR3: CASTPGHSVNEKLFF; DNA: TGTGCCAGCACCCCCGGACACAGTGTCAATGAAAAACTGTTTTTT
D: NA; J: TRBJ2-5; size: NA; V: TRBV6-5; CDR3: CASSYNPLRSQETQYF; DNA: TGTGCCAGCAGTTACAACCCCCTAAGATCTCAAGAGACCCAGTACTTC
D: NA; J: TRBJ2-5; size: NA; V: TRBV7-3; CDR3: CASSLTTDPGAQYF; DNA: TGTGCCAGCAGCTTAACCACGGATCCCGGGGCCCAGTACTTC
D: TRBD1; J: TRBJ2-4; size: NA; V: TRBV28; CDR3: CASSLIRDRGIILAKNIQYF; DNA: TGTGCCAGCAGTTTAATCCGGGACAGGGGGATTATTCTAGCCAAAAACATTCAGTACTTC
D: TRBD2; J: TRBJ2-6; size: NA; V: TRBV27; CDR3: CASSLYVGEGSGANVLTF; DNA: TGTGCCAGCAGTTTATACGTGGGGGAGGGTTCTGGGGCCAACGTCCTGACTTTC
D: NA; J: TRBJ1-1; size: NA; V: TRBV27; CDR3: CASSQQGVNTEAFF; DNA: TGTGCCAGTTCCCAACAGGGAGTTAACACTGAAGCTTTCTTT
D: NA; J: TRBJ2-1; size: NA; V: TRBV19; CDR3: CASSIEAPAYNEQFF; DNA: TGTGCCAGTAGTATAGAGGCCCCCGCTTACAATGAGCAGTTCTTC
D: TRBD1; J: TRBJ2-2; size: NA; V: TRBV10-3; CDR3: CAIKKGANTGELFF; DNA: TGTGCCATCAAGAAGGGGGCTAACACCGGGGAGCTGTTTTTT
D: NA; J: TRBJ1-1; size: NA; V: TRBV19; CDR3: CASSALMGREAFF; DNA: TGTGCCAGTAGTGCCCTTATGGGCAGGGAAGCTTTCTTT
D: TRBD1; J: TRBJ1-1; size: NA; V: TRBV4-1; CDR3: CASSQDGTAVEAFF; DNA: TGCGCCAGCAGCCAAGATGGGACAGCGGTTGAAGCTTTCTTT
D: NA; J: TRBJ2-3; size: NA; V: TRBV25-1; CDR3: CASSLRQGSDTQYF; DNA: TGTGCCAGCAGTTTGAGGCAGGGCTCAGATACGCAGTATTTT
D: NA; J: TRBJ1-5; size: NA; V: TRBV28; CDR3: CASSPDRNQPQHF; DNA: TGTGCCAGCAGCCCTGACAGAAATCAGCCCCAGCATTTT
D: NA; J: TRBJ1-4; size: NA; V: TRBV7-2; CDR3: CASSLRVGDEKLFF; DNA: TGTGCCAGCAGCTTAAGGGTAGGGGATGAAAAACTGTTTTTT
D: TRBD2; J: TRBJ2-2; size: NA; V: TRBV6-6; CDR3: CASSGTSGGFTGELFF; DNA: TGTGCCAGCAGCGGGACTAGCGGGGGTTTTACCGGGGAGCTGTTTTTT
D: NA; J: TRBJ2-1; size: NA; V: TRBV30; CDR3: CAWRSGNSYNEQFF; DNA: TGTGCCTGGAGGTCAGGGAACTCCTACAATGAGCAGTTCTTC
D: NA; J: TRBJ2-4; size: NA; V: TRBV5-1; CDR3: CASSSGGGDSDIQYF; DNA: TGCGCCAGCAGCTCAGGAGGGGGGGATTCAGACATTCAGTACTTC
D: TRBD1; J: TRBJ1-3; size: NA; V: TRBV10-3; CDR3: CAISETLDRVLGNTIYF; DNA: TGTGCCATCAGTGAAACCCTGGACAGGGTGTTAGGAAACACCATATATTTT
D: NA; J: TRBJ2-3; size: NA; V: TRBV6-4; CDR3: CASSDFPGPTDTQYF; DNA: TGTGCCAGCAGTGACTTCCCTGGGCCCACAGATACGCAGTATTTT
D: NA; J: TRBJ2-5; size: NA; V: TRBV25-1; CDR3: CASSESGDLRETQYF; DNA: TGTGCCAGCAGTGAATCCGGGGATTTGAGAGAGACCCAGTACTTC
D: NA; J: TRBJ2-5; size: NA; V: TRBV6-5; CDR3: CASSYRGFQETQYF; DNA: TGTGCCAGCAGTTACCGCGGGTTTCAAGAGACCCAGTACTTC
D: NA; J: TRBJ1-2; size: once; V: TRBV4-3; CDR3: CASSQDSRGAYGYTF; DNA: TGCGCCAGCAGCCAAGATTCTAGGGGCGCCTATGGCTACACCTTC
D: TRBD1; J: TRBJ2-7; size: NA; V: TRBV19; CDR3: CASRITGGSYEQYF; DNA: TGTGCCAGTAGGATAACAGGGGGCAGCTACGAGCAGTACTTC
D: NA; J: TRBJ1-5; size: once; V: TRBV7-2; CDR3: CASSLGAAGVGNQPQHF; DNA: TGTGCCAGCAGCTTAGGGGCGGCAGGGGTAGGAAATCAGCCCCAGCATTTT
D: NA; J: TRBJ2-3; size: NA; V: TRBV6-6; CDR3: CASKLHNPGDTQYF; DNA: TGTGCCAGCAAATTACATAACCCAGGAGATACGCAGTATTTT
D: TRBD1; J: TRBJ2-3; size: NA; V: TRBV6-1; CDR3: CASSEQGVTDTQYF; DNA: TGTGCCAGCAGTGAACAGGGGGTCACAGATACGCAGTATTTT
D: NA; J: TRBJ1-5; size: NA; V: TRBV27; CDR3: CASSLFNSNQPQHF; DNA: TGTGCCAGCAGTTTATTTAATAGCAATCAGCCCCAGCATTTT